This section outlines one T cell receptor beta chain sequence together with its context. No antigen is known for it. This entry comes from a study of monozygotic twins with cystic fibrosis. Study background: Around 3 micrograms of fragmented DNA underwent about 16 PCR cycles for library preparation.

Trimming pared 3 bases from V and 3 bases from J, leaving 20 bases between. Germline V gene sequence: CDR1 LNHDA, CDR2 SQIVND (reference sequence). This CDR3 contains 18 residues. Profiled with immunoSEQ multiplex PCR; TCRdb holds only in-frame clones, not every one. The sample contains roughly 28,000 clones, about 82% of which appear only once. Study results and caveats: Low clonality (median around 0.0095) suggested a mostly naive repertoire. Monozygotic CF twins shared more identical nucleotide clonotypes than unrelated patients.

Sequenced sample: blood. The chain links TRBV19 to TRBJ1-4; TRBD1 might be the D (5 bases). The sequence was obtained from a girl aged 2-9 years with cystic fibrosis. Here the CDR3 reads CASSILSAGGRANEKLFF. The CDR3 DNA follows: TGTGCCAGTAGTATTTTATCGGCTGGGGGGAGAGCTAATGAAAAACTGTTTTTT.